One sample yielded the 31 T cell receptor beta chains listed below, sequenced in a study of T cells in localized non-small cell lung cancer. Sequencing was performed with immunoSEQ multiplex PCR; in TCRdb, only in-frame clones are kept and a portion is missing. The table shows tens of thousands of clones, with approximately 87% occurring only once. The sequencing here drew on peripheral blood, taken before any cancer treatment. These receptors were taken from a woman aged 40-75 years with stage I lung adenocarcinoma.

In regard to this clone: The conserved phenylalanine or tryptophan normally closing the CDR3 is absent here, so this likely arose from a read error. The limits of the CDR3 on the DNA are not certain, so only TCRdb's listed CDR3 is given. This chain links TRBV14 with TRBJ2-3; the table's TRBD1 call for D was not verified on the DNA. The CDR3 spans 8 amino acids, including both terminal residues. CDR1 and CDR2 (germline): SGHDN, FVKESK. CDR3 region: CASSQGQV.

The V and J genes are TRBV7-2 and TRBJ2-2; 10 bases align to TRBD2. Germline trimming cut 1 base from V and 1 base from J; bases unmatched to any gene: 3. CDR1 is SGHTA, CDR2 FQGNSA, per germline. CDR3 length: 17 residues. CDR3 sequence: CASSLEPSGGNTGELFF. The CDR3 coding sequence is TGTGCCAGCAGCTTAGAACCTAGCGGGGGGAACACCGGGGAGCTGTTTTTT.

This clone was recorded only once. The gene calls are TRBV5-1 and TRBJ2-3; TRBD1 matches 9 bases. The CDR3 consists of 14 residues. V lost 4 bases, J lost 4 bases, and 4 bases stayed unmatched. Looked up from germline, CDR1 is SGHRS and CDR2 is YFSETQ. Written as DNA, the CDR3 is TGCGCCAGCAGCCCGGGACAGGGCGCAGATACGCAGTATTTT. It is translated as CASSPGQGADTQYF.

This clone was seen a few times. This rearrangement joins TRBV28 to TRBJ1-5; 8 bases fit TRBD1. The CDR3 runs 15 residues. Germline V gene sequence: CDR1 MDHEN, CDR2 SYDVKM. J lost 3 bases, V lost 4 bases, and 5 bases had no gene match. DNA of the CDR3: TGTGCCAGCAGTTCAGGACAGGGCAACAATCAGCCCCAGCATTTT. This gives the protein CASSSGQGNNQPQHF.

The J gene is TRBJ1-4, the V gene TRBV30, with D unclear. Germline lookup yields CDR1 GTSNPN and CDR2 SVGIG (reference sequence). V was cut by 1 base and J by 5 bases, with 5 bases left in between. This CDR3 has 12 residues. CDR3 amino acids: CAWSGTNEKLFF. DNA of the CDR3: TGTGCCTGGAGTGGGACGAATGAAAAACTGTTTTTT.

V usage is TRBV7-9 and J usage is TRBJ1-1; D is perhaps TRBD1 (6 bases). CDR1 SEHNR and CDR2 FQNEAQ come from the germline V gene (reference sequence). The CDR3 loop spans 18 amino acids. The germline V and J ends were trimmed by 0 bases and 1 base, with 18 bases remaining between them. The CDR3 DNA follows: TGTGCCAGCAGCTTAGCTTGGGGGCCTGGTTTTAAGAACACTGAAGCTTTCTTT. Residues: CASSLAWGPGFKNTEAFF.

This clone was recorded a few times. The chain is built from TRBV14 and TRBJ2-5; D is ambiguous. Per germline, CDR1 SGHDN and CDR2 FVKESK. V was cut by 4 bases and J by 5 bases, with 20 bases left in between. This CDR3 spans 16 amino acids. The DNA of the CDR3 is TGTGCCAGCAGCCTCGCGACTCGCCTCCTAGGGGAGACCCAGTACTTC. It yields the protein CASSLATRLLGETQYF.

The rearrangement links TRBV6-5 to TRBJ1-1, with D unresolved. The CDR3 is 12 residues long. V was shortened by 6 bases and J by 0 bases, with 5 bases between the two germline ends. Germline CDR1 reads MNHEY; CDR2 reads SVGAGI. As DNA, the CDR3 is TGTGCCAGCAGGACTGTGAACACTGAAGCTTTCTTT. This sequence encodes CASRTVNTEAFF.

V gene TRBV29-1 combines with J gene TRBJ2-2; tentatively, D is TRBD2 (5 bases). Trimming took off 3 bases at V and 6 bases at J, with 8 bases between the two ends. This CDR3 spans 12 amino acids. CDR1 is SQVTM, CDR2 ANQGSEA, per germline. The CDR3 coding sequence is TGCAGCGTTGAGCGAGGGCCCGGGGAGCTGTTTTTT. It yields the protein CSVERGPGELFF.

V gene TRBV2 combines with J gene TRBJ2-3; D is unclear. Trimming took off 2 bases at V and 5 bases at J, with 14 bases between the two ends. The CDR3 has 15 amino acids. In germline, CDR1 is SNHLY, CDR2 FYNNEI. The CDR3 sequence: CASSELPGPQDTQYF. The CDR3 DNA reads as TGTGCCAGCAGTGAACTTCCGGGCCCGCAAGATACGCAGTATTTT.

J is TRBJ2-3 and V is TRBV6-1, with 10 bases aligning to TRBD2. The CDR3 has 17 residues. Germline V lookup: CDR1 MNHNS, CDR2 SASEGT. Unmatched junction bases numbered 11, after V lost 4 bases and J lost 4 bases. The CDR3 protein is CASSGGTSAGGADTQYF. The CDR3 DNA follows: TGTGCCAGCAGTGGAGGGACTAGCGCAGGGGGCGCAGATACGCAGTATTTT.

The rearrangement links TRBV18 to TRBJ1-2; D might be TRBD1 (5 bases). CDR1 is KGHSH and CDR2 is LQKENI in the germline V gene. Trimming pared 3 bases from V and 8 bases from J, leaving 16 bases between. The length of the CDR3 is 14 residues. In nucleotides, the CDR3 is TGTGCCAGCTCACCCCAAGGCGGGGCCGGAGGCTACACCTTC. Translation gives CASSPQGGAGGYTF.

The CDR3 nucleotides read TGTGCCAGCAGCTTAGATTATGGGTATGGCTACACCTTC. It codes for CASSLDYGYGYTF. The chain employs TRBV7-2 and TRBJ1-2; D is ambiguous. V was clipped by 1 base and J by 5 bases, with 8 bases between them. The CDR3 loop spans 13 amino acids. Germline-derived CDR1 and CDR2 are SGHTA and FQGNSA.

This chain links TRBV7-2 with TRBJ2-6; no clear D gene. In germline, CDR1 is SGHTA, CDR2 FQGNSA. The V end was cut by 0 bases, the J end by 1 base, with 1 base between. The CDR3 is made up of 14 amino acids. CDR3 amino acids: CASSLASGANVLTF. CDR3 in DNA: TGTGCCAGCAGCTTAGCGTCTGGGGCCAACGTCCTGACTTTC. Based on the CDR3 plus reference TRBV7-2 and TRBJ2-6, the full variable domain is GAGVSQSPSNKVTEKGKDVELRCDPISGHTALYWYRQSLGQGLEFLIYFQGNSAPDKSGLPSDRFSAERTGGSVSTLTIQRTQQEDSAVYLCASSLASGANVLTFGAGSRLTVL.

The chain couples TRBV7-8 to TRBJ1-5; the D gene is possibly TRBD1 (5 bases). The germline gives CDR1 SGHVS, CDR2 FQNEAQ. There are 15 residues in the CDR3. Trimming left V 1 base short and J 7 bases short, with 14 bases between. The CDR3 region has the DNA TGTGCCAGCAGCTTAGTGGGGGGTAGCGGCCAGCCCCAGCATTTT. Protein: CASSLVGGSGQPQHF.

This clone was picked up one time. The chain combines TRBV5-4 with TRBJ2-7, with 9 bases that match TRBD1. There are 16 residues in the CDR3. V was clipped by 4 bases and J by 2 bases; unmatched bases: 10. Germline V gene lookup returns CDR1 SGHNT and CDR2 YYREEE (reference sequence). CDR3 sequence reads: CASSPSSGTGTYEQYF. The CDR3 DNA reads TGTGCCAGCAGCCCAAGTTCCGGGACAGGGACCTACGAGCAGTACTTC.

The V call is TRBV20-1, the J call TRBJ2-5; D call uncertain. The CDR3 length is 11 residues. The germline CDR1 and CDR2 sequences are DFQATT and SNEGSKA (reference sequence). Trimming shortened V by 3 bases and J by 5 bases, and 7 bases separated the two germline ends. CDR3 amino acids: CSARLGETQYF. In DNA form, the CDR3 reads TGCAGTGCTAGGCTAGGGGAGACCCAGTACTTC.

CDR3 loop: CASSPEAGGNQPQHF. Written as DNA, the CDR3 is TGCGCCAGCAGCCCAGAAGCAGGGGGCAATCAGCCCCAGCATTTT. This chain joins TRBV4-1 and TRBJ1-5, with a possible D match to TRBD1 (6 bases). The V end lost 4 bases, the J end lost 2 bases, and 12 bases lay between the germline ends. Germline V CDR1 and CDR2: MGHRA, YSYEKL. This CDR3 contains 15 residues.

The chain is built from TRBV6-1 and TRBJ1-1; 8 bases agree with TRBD1. Germline CDR1 is MNHNS and CDR2 is SASEGT. V gave up 2 bases and J gave up 1 base; unmatched junction bases: 9. The CDR3 covers 17 residues. CDR3 loop: CASSERTGYIPNTEAFF. CDR3 DNA: TGTGCCAGCAGTGAAAGGACAGGGTATATTCCGAACACTGAAGCTTTCTTT.

This clone was seen only once. This chain links TRBV28 with TRBJ1-2; no definite D call. The CDR3 loop spans 13 amino acids. V shed 3 bases and J shed 7 bases, with 12 bases lying between them. Germline V CDR1 and CDR2: MDHEN, SYDVKM. The CDR3 reads CASSFRGSGGYTF. The CDR3 bases are TGTGCCAGCAGTTTCCGGGGATCGGGTGGCTACACCTTC.

This clone has a single count. The rearrangement uses TRBV11-1 and TRBJ1-6, with a possible D match to TRBD1 (5 bases). The CDR3 covers 16 residues. Germline CDR1 reads SGHAT; CDR2 reads FQDESV (reference sequence). The V end was cut by 5 bases, the J end by 0 bases, with 11 bases between. The CDR3 coding sequence is TGTGCCAGCAGCGGGGGGATGAGCTCCTATAATTCACCCCTCCACTTT. The encoded protein is CASSGGMSSYNSPLHF.

Here the CDR3 reads CASSAQGRYSPLHF. CDR3 DNA: TGTGCCAGCAGCGCACAGGGTCGGTACTCACCCCTCCACTTT. This chain joins TRBV7-3 and TRBJ1-6; the D gene is possibly TRBD1 (6 bases). The CDR3 length is 14 residues. V was trimmed by 5 bases and J by 10 bases, leaving 15 bases between them. Germline CDR1 is SGHTA and CDR2 is FQGTGA.

The chain employs TRBV29-1 and TRBJ1-1, with unresolved D. The V gene's germline CDR1 is SQVTM and CDR2 ANQGSEA. The CDR3 is 12 residues long. The germline V and J ends were trimmed by 4 bases and 1 base, with 7 bases remaining between them. The CDR3 DNA sequence: TGCAGCGTTGTCCCAGGGAACACTGAAGCTTTCTTT. It is translated as CSVVPGNTEAFF.

The V call is TRBV2, the J call TRBJ1-1; D gene uncertain. The CDR3 runs 12 residues. With 1 base removed from V and 0 bases from J, the gap between germline ends came to 0 bases. The germline V gene encodes CDR1 SNHLY and CDR2 FYNNEI. The CDR3 bases are TGTGCCAGCAGTGAAGTGAACACTGAAGCTTTCTTT. This gives the protein CASSEVNTEAFF.

The CDR3 DNA reads TGTGCCAGCAGCGGAGGGAGCCTCTCCTACGAGCAGTACTTC. Its translation: CASSGGSLSYEQYF. The rearrangement joins TRBV2 to TRBJ2-7; D is possibly TRBD2 (6 bases). The CDR3 runs 14 residues. From germline, CDR1 is SNHLY and CDR2 FYNNEI. With 6 bases removed from V and 0 bases from J, the gap between germline ends came to 12 bases.

The chain links TRBV30 to TRBJ1-4, with 9 bases fitting TRBD1. The CDR3 loop spans 16 amino acids. Germline V gene data show CDR1 as GTSNPN and CDR2 as SVGIG (reference sequence). J gave up 2 bases and V 2 bases, and 6 bases lay outside the gene matches. CDR3 DNA sequence: TGTGCCTGGAGTTCTGGGACAGGGTGGACTAATGAAAAACTGTTTTTT. This encodes CAWSSGTGWTNEKLFF.

This chain links TRBV7-8 with TRBJ2-3, with 10 bases identical to TRBD2. The CDR3 runs to 14 residues. With V trimmed by 5 bases and J by 9 bases, 8 bases remained unmatched. CDR1 and CDR2 from the germline V gene are SGHVS and FQNEAQ. The CDR3: CASSRTSGGGTQYF. CDR3 sequence (DNA): TGTGCCAGCAGCAGGACTAGCGGCGGAGGGACGCAGTATTTT.

The chain uses TRBV10-3 and TRBJ2-7, with TRBD1 identical over 8 bases. With 3 bases clipped from V and 3 bases from J, the junction kept 7 bases outside the gene matches. Germline V CDR1 and CDR2: ENHRY, SYGVKD. This CDR3 is built from 15 residues. The CDR3 DNA sequence: TGTGCCATCAGTGAAGGGAACGACAGGGGCTACGAGCAGTACTTC. Encoded protein: CAISEGNDRGYEQYF.

This rearrangement joins TRBV18 to TRBJ1-2; 8 bases align to TRBD1. The germline gives CDR1 KGHSH, CDR2 LQKENI. The length of the CDR3 is 14 residues. V gave up 6 bases and J gave up 7 bases; unmatched junction bases: 10. CDR3 sequence (DNA): TGTGCCAGCTCTACCCTGGGACAGGAAGGTGGCTACACCTTC. This sequence encodes CASSTLGQEGGYTF.

This sequence joins TRBV4-3 and TRBJ1-4, with D possibly being TRBD1 (6 bases). The CDR3 totals 16 residues. CDR1 is LGHNA and CDR2 is YSLEER in the germline V gene. V gave up 4 bases and J gave up 3 bases, with 15 bases separating them. The CDR3 is CASSLNPEGANEKLFF. The DNA for the CDR3 is TGCGCCAGCAGCCTTAACCCTGAGGGGGCTAATGAAAAACTGTTTTTT.

This clone came up once. The chain employs TRBV10-3 and TRBJ1-5, with unresolved D. V lost 0 bases and J lost 8, with 14 bases in between. Germline V lookup: CDR1 ENHRY, CDR2 SYGVKD. The CDR3 contains 15 residues. The CDR3 sequence: CAISESQGGTEPQHF. DNA for the CDR3: TGTGCCATCAGTGAGTCTCAAGGAGGAACTGAGCCCCAGCATTTT.